This is a list of T cell receptor beta chains from one sample in a study of response to subunit inactivated influenza vaccine. TCRdb recomputed calls from the RT-PCR reads with MiXCR, one row per CDR3 protein. The data hold about 620,000 distinct CDR3 sequences, with about 11% observed a single time. These data were likewise used in another study, on T cells expressing NK-cell markers.

The input for sequencing was PBMCs from blood, taken on the day of vaccination. These receptors came from a man over 45 who received an inactivated influenza vaccine. Both conserved end residues are part of each CDR3. D genes are given only for firm matches. A clone size is listed for some rows: how often the clone was seen (once, few, many), or a class if it is expanded.

d_call	clone_size	v_call	j_call	cdr3_nt	cdr3_aa
TRBD1	many	TRBV5-6	TRBJ2-7	TGTGCCAGCAGCTTGGGGACAGGCGTGGGTTGGCACTTC	CASSLGTGVGWHF
TRBD1	few	TRBV20-1	TRBJ2-6	TGCAGTGCTAGAGATCCGGGACAGGGGGCTTTCACCTCTTCTGGGGCCAACGTCCTGACTTTC	CSARDPGQGAFTSSGANVLTF
TRBD1	-	TRBV28	TRBJ2-7	TGTGCCAGCAGAACAGGGGGCCTCTACGAGCAGTACTTC	CASRTGGLYEQYF
-	-	TRBV4-3	TRBJ2-3	TGCGCCAGCAGCCAAGTAAGGGGAGGTTGGACAGATACGCAGTATTTT	CASSQVRGGWTDTQYF
TRBD1	-	TRBV29-1	TRBJ1-1	TGCAGCGTTAGGGGGACAGGGACCACTGAAGCTTTCTTT	CSVRGTGTTEAFF
TRBD1	many	TRBV12-3/TRBV12-4	TRBJ2-7	TGTGCCAGCAGGCCGGGACAGGGGGGGTACGAGCAGTACTTC	CASRPGQGGYEQYF
-	few	TRBV3-1	TRBJ1-1	TGTGCCAGCAGCCCCGGGACGGCTTTGTATGAAGCTTTCTTT	CASSPGTALYEAFF
-	-	TRBV7-2	TRBJ1-6	TGTGCCATCAGCGTACAGGGTTTAAGAAATTCACCCCTCCACTTT	CAISVQGLRNSPLHF
-	many	TRBV20-1	TRBJ2-7	TGCAGTGCTGGACTTGGAGGCATGGCATACGAGCAGTACTTC	CSAGLGGMAYEQYF
-	few	TRBV12-3/TRBV12-4	TRBJ1-1	TGTGCCAGCAGTTTAGGGACAAGGAACACTGAAGCTTTCTTT	CASSLGTRNTEAFF
-	few	TRBV4-1	TRBJ1-5	TGCGCCAGCAGCCGAACATATAGCAATCAGCCCCAGCATTTT	CASSRTYSNQPQHF
-	few	TRBV6-5	TRBJ2-3	TGTGCCAGCAGTTACAGGGGGGGGATAGATACGCAGTATTTT	CASSYRGGIDTQYF
TRBD1	-	TRBV29-1	TRBJ2-5	TGCAGCGTCCAATCAGGGGGAGAGACCCAGTACTTC	CSVQSGGETQYF
TRBD1	-	TRBV4-3	TRBJ2-1	TGCGCCAGCAGCCGGGACAGGGGGGTTTTGAATGAGCAGTTCTTC	CASSRDRGVLNEQFF
TRBD1	many	TRBV5-6	TRBJ1-1	TGTGCCAGCAGCTCCTCCCGGAGGTGGACAGGGGGCTCCGCTGAAGCTTTCTTT	CASSSSRRWTGGSAEAFF
-	-	TRBV20-1	TRBJ2-1	TGCAGTGCTATTCCCCTCGTCTACAATGAGCAGTTCTTC	CSAIPLVYNEQFF
-	many	TRBV11-1	TRBJ2-1	TGTGCCAGCAGCTTAAGGGATTTAACCAATGAGCAGTTCTTC	CASSLRDLTNEQFF
-	-	TRBV6-5	TRBJ1-3	TGTGCCAGCAGTTACTCAGGCGAGAGGCTCTCTGGAAACACCATATATTTT	CASSYSGERLSGNTIYF
-	few	TRBV7-2	TRBJ2-1	TGTGCCAGCAGCTTAGATGTAGGACGCGAGCAGTTCTTC	CASSLDVGREQFF
TRBD1	few	TRBV11-2	TRBJ2-1	TGTGCCAGCAGTCGACAGGGAATTGTTTTTAGCTCCTACAATGAGCAGTTCTTC	CASSRQGIVFSSYNEQFF
TRBD2	many	TRBV7-2	TRBJ2-5	TGTGCCAGCAGCTTTGGGGGAGGGGCCCTAGAGACCCAGTACTTC	CASSFGGGALETQYF
-	many	TRBV7-9	TRBJ2-5	TGTGCCAGCAGTGACTCGGGGGCGGTGACCCAGTACTTC	CASSDSGAVTQYF
-	-	TRBV12-3/TRBV12-4	TRBJ1-5	TGTGCCAGCAATCAATGGGGGGGTAGCAATCAGCCCCAGCATTTT	CASNQWGGSNQPQHF
TRBD1	-	TRBV11-2	TRBJ2-2	TGTGCCAGCAGCTTGATTGGACAGGGGACCGGGGAGCTGTTTTTT	CASSLIGQGTGELFF
TRBD1	-	TRBV2	TRBJ1-6	TGTGCCAGTACGGGACAGCCTATGGGGGTATATAATTCACCCCTCCACTTT	CASTGQPMGVYNSPLHF
-	-	TRBV7-2	TRBJ2-1	TGTGCCAGCAGCCCCGGGACATTCAATGAGCAGTTCTTC	CASSPGTFNEQFF
-	many	TRBV12-3/TRBV12-4	TRBJ1-1	TGTGCCAGCAGTCCGCCTAGGTCGACATCCACTGAAGCTTTCTTT	CASSPPRSTSTEAFF
-	many	TRBV28	TRBJ2-1	TGTGCCAGCAGTTCGGTGAGTGTTGAGCAGTTCTTC	CASSSVSVEQFF